This T cell receptor (beta chain) derives from a study of CD8+ T cells in alopecia areata (dated by TCRdb to 2016 to 2019). In terms of the full investigation: To study T cell clonal expansion in alopecia areata, the researchers applied high-throughput TCRbeta sequencing to both the C3H/HeJ mouse model and human patients. immunoSEQ multiplex PCR using 35 Vbeta forward primers and 13 Jbeta reverse primers was used to amplify TCRbeta CDR3 regions. In humans, TCRbeta sequencing was performed on scalp tissue and on sorted CD4+ and CD8+ peripheral blood T cells from healthy controls and from patients with patchy or totalis/universalis alopecia areata. RNA was extracted with the PAXgene miRNA kit for fixed scalp, the miRNeasy kit for PBMCs, and the RNeasy kit for mouse skin. Scalp clonality was compared among normal scalp (n=4), patchy alopecia areata scalp (n=8), and alopecia totalis/universalis scalp (n=8).

To note about this clone: Its antigen has not been determined. Base qualities are not at hand, and no much larger clone is one base apart.

The library was obtained by the immunoSEQ multiplex PCR assay. RNA was extracted from all samples and reverse transcribed into cDNA as template for TCR sequencing. First-strand cDNA was synthesized using SuperScript III with a 2:1 mix of oligo-dT and random hexamers. Amplification bias was assessed with a synthetic immune receptor repertoire, and residual bias was removed computationally. In the paper's pipeline: After raw reads were preprocessed to remove errors, the CDR3 was defined following IMGT conventions as running from the conserved cysteine to phenylalanine. Clonality was computed by normalizing Shannon entropy by log2 of the number of productive unique TCRs and subtracting the result from 1. Whether scalp clones were CD4 or CD8 was inferred by matching scalp TCRbeta sequences against CD4 and CD8 repertoires sorted from blood. TCRdb retrieved this table from immuneACCESS and kept in-frame rearrangements only. Not all clones are present; in checked studies, unresolved V genes account for under half, and no reason is known for the remainder. That table gives V, J and clone size, and the DNA gave D and trimming. The sample table lists tens of thousands of clones, nearly 55% of them with a count of one. The ten largest clones add up to approximately 2% of the sample.

A distance of 12 bases separates the germline ends of V and J, which lose 5 bases and 4 bases respectively. CDR1 and CDR2 are drawn from the germline V gene (reference sequence): MNHNY, SVGAGI. Spanning cysteine to phenylalanine, the CDR3 consists of 14 amino acids. Only the CDR3 region is kept as DNA, spanning 42 bases read in frame from base 1. For four to six biomarker-study patients, CD4+ cells were further sorted into CD25+CD127- cells. Lesional scalp punch biopsies and peripheral blood were obtained from alopecia areata patients. After PBMCs were isolated by density centrifugation and stained for CD3, CD4 and CD8, a FACSAria was used to sort CD4+ and CD8+ T cells. As part of a multicenter biomarker study, untreated alopecia areata patients were recruited. Summary of the overall study and its limitations: Higher clonality and more expanded CD8+ clones were observed in lesional scalp than in normal scalp, particularly in alopecia totalis/universalis, a finding suggestive of antigenic drive. TCR sequences shared between patients were less clear than in mice, possibly partly because of HLA diversity in the patient population. Scalp TCR repertoire analysis is complicated because resident alphabeta T cells in normal human skin are also sequenced, whereas mouse skin is dominated by gammadelta T cells.

What was sequenced was CD4+ Tregs sorted from blood. The clonotype comes from a human donor with alopecia areata. The sequence links TRBV6-6 to TRBJ2-1, with TRBD1 tentatively as D gene (5 bases match). Here the CDR3 is given as CASSQGGSYNEQFF. In nucleotide form, the sequence is TGTGCCAGCAGTCAGGGTGGGTCGTACAATGAGCAGTTCTTC.